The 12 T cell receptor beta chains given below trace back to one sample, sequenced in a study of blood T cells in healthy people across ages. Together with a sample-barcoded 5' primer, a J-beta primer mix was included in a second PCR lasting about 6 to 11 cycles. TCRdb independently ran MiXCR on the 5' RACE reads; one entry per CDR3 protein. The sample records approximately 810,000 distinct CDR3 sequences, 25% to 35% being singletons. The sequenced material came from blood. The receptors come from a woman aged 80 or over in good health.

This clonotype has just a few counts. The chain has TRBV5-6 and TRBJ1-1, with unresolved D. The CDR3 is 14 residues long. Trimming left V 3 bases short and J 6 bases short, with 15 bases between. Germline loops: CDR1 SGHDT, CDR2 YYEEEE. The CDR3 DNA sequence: TGTGCCAGCAGCTCTGGGGTGGGGAGCGCTGAAGCTTTCTTT. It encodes CASSSGVGSAEAFF.

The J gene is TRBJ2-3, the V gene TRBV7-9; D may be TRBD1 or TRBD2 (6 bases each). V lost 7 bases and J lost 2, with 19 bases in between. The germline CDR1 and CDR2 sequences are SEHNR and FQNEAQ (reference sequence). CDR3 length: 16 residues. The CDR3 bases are TGTGCCAGCATCACCACGGGGGCCCTCTCCACAGATACGCAGTATTTT. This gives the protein CASITTGALSTDTQYF.

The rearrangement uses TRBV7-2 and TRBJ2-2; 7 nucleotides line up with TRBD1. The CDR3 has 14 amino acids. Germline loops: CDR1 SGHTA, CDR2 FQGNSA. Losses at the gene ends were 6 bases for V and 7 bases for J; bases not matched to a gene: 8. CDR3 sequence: CASRRDRAGGELFF. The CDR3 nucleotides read TGTGCCAGCAGACGCGACAGGGCGGGCGGGGAGCTGTTTTTT.

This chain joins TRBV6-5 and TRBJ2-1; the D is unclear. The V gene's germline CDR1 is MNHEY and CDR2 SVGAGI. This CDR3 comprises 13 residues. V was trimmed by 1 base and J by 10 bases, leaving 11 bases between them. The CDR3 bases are TGTGCCAGCAGTTACTTAGGGAAATTGGAGCAGTTCTTC. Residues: CASSYLGKLEQFF.

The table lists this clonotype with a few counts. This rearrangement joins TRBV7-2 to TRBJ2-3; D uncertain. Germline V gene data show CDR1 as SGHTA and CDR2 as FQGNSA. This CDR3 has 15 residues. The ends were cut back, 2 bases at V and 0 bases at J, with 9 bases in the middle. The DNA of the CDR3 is TGTGCCAGCAGCTTAATCCCGGCTAGCACAGATACGCAGTATTTT. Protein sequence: CASSLIPASTDTQYF.

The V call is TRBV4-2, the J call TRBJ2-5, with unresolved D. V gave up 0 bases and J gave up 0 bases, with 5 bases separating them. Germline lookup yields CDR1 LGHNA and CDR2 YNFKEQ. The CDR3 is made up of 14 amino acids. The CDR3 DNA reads TGTGCCAGCAGCCAAGAACCGGACCAAGAGACCCAGTACTTC. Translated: CASSQEPDQETQYF.

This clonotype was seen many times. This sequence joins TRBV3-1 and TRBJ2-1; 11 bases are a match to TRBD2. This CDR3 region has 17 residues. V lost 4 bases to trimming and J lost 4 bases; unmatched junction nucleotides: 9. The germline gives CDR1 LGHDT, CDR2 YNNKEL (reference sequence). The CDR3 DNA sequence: TGTGCCAGCAGCCCTCGGTCGCCTAGCGGGGGGTACAATGAGCAGTTCTTC. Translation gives CASSPRSPSGGYNEQFF.

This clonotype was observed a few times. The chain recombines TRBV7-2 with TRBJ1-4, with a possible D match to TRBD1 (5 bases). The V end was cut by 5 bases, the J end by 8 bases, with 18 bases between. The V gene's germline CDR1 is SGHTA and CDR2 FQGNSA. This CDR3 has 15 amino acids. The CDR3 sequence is CASSPPGEGREKLFF. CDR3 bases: TGTGCCAGCAGCCCTCCGGGTGAGGGGCGGGAAAAACTGTTTTTT.

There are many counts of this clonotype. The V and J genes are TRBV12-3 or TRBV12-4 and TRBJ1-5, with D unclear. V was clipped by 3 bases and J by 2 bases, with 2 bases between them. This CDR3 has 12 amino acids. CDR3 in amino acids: CASSFGNQPQHF. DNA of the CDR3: TGTGCCAGCAGTTTCGGCAATCAGCCCCAGCATTTT.

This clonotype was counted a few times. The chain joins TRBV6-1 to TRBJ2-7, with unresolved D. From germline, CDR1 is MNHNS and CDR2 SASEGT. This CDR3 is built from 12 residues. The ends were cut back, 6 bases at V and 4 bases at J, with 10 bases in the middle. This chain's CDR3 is CASSADLYEQYF. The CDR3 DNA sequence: TGTGCCAGCAGCGCCGATCTTTACGAGCAGTACTTC.

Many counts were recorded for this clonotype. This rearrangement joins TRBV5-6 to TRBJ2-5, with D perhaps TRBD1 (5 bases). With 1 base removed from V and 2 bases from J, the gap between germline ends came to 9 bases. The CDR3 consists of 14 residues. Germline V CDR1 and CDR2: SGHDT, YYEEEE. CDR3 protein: CASSLLGQQETQYF. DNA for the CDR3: TGTGCCAGCAGCTTGTTGGGGCAGCAAGAGACCCAGTACTTC.

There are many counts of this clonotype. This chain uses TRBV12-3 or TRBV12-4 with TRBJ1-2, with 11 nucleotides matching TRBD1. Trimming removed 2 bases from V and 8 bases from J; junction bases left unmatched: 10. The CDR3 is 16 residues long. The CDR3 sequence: CASSLRRDRGMRGYTF. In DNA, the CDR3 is TGTGCCAGCAGTTTACGCCGGGACAGGGGGATGCGGGGCTACACCTTC.